This record looks at one T cell receptor (beta chain) sequence and its context. J was trimmed by 5 bases and V by 4 bases; bases with no gene match: 8. The CDR3 length is 15 residues. Germline-derived CDR1 and CDR2 are SGHAT and FQNNGV. The table came from immunoSEQ multiplex PCR; TCRdb's copy has only in-frame clones and leaves some out. The sample contains roughly 41,000 clones, roughly 70% of which appear only once. The data derive from a study of blood T cell repertoires in COVID-19. Study at large: T cells, B-cell-depleted T cells, or PBMCs supplied cDNA or gDNA.

The TCR comes from a man aged 65 to 79 with COVID-19, enrolled during active disease. The genes are TRBV11-2 and TRBJ2-5; 9 nucleotides line up with TRBD2. The sample taken for sequencing was peripheral blood. The CDR3: CASSYIAGVQETQYF. CDR3 coding DNA: TGTGCCAGCAGCTACATAGCGGGGGTTCAGGAGACCCAGTACTTC.